The clone carrying this T cell receptor beta chain was seen a handful of times. Antigen unknown. The data are from a study of identical twins. Trimming took 0 bases from V and 8 from J; bases not matched to a gene: 14. The CDR3 covers 17 residues. Germline-derived CDR1 and CDR2 are SQVTM and ANQGSEA. Template switching added a universal primer binding site, and final cDNA carried unique molecular identifiers. TCRdb reprocessed the 5' RACE reads via MiXCR and lists one record per CDR3 protein. The sample lists a few hundred thousand distinct CDR3 sequences, about 16% occurring once. Study observations and caveats: Carriage of fewer insertions was seen in abundant cord blood beta clonotypes, whereas memory repertoires showed none. Monozygotic twins shared more out-of-frame TCR alpha than recombination models predicted.

These same records also appear under a second study, on yellow fever vaccine responses in identical twins.

Sequencing was done on a sample of CD4+ T cells sorted from blood. V usage is TRBV29-1 and J usage is TRBJ2-1; 9 positions agree with TRBD1. The clonotype was recovered from a woman under 30 in good health. The CDR3 sequence: CSVEDWRRDRVVYEQFF. CDR3 DNA sequence: TGCAGCGTTGAAGACTGGAGGAGGGACAGGGTTGTGTATGAGCAGTTCTTC.